This is a list of T cell receptor beta chains from one sample in a study of long-term antiretroviral therapy in people with HIV. TCRdb keeps only in-frame clones here, not all; method: immunoSEQ multiplex PCR. The data show 15,000 to 20,000 clones, with 76% seen just once and about 15% held by the top ten. The sample consisted of unsorted PBMCs, taken roughly 2.5 years before starting antiretroviral therapy. The origin of the receptors is a woman in her 50s with HIV. Both conserved end residues are part of each CDR3. A D gene is named only where the DNA matches it firmly. The size field is filled for only some rows; it gives once, few, many or a size class.

clone_size: .; d_call: .; j_call: TRBJ2-3; v_call: TRBV29-1; cdr3_nt: TGCAGCGTTGCAGGGCTTCTCACAGATACGCAGTATTTT; cdr3_aa: CSVAGLLTDTQYF
clone_size: few; d_call: .; j_call: TRBJ2-2; v_call: TRBV2; cdr3_nt: TGTGCCAGCAGCATTAGGCCCGGGGAGCTGTTTTTT; cdr3_aa: CASSIRPGELFF
clone_size: .; d_call: .; j_call: TRBJ1-3; v_call: TRBV11-2; cdr3_nt: TGTGCCAGCAGCTTAAACCCCCTCTCCTCTGGAAACACCATATATTTT; cdr3_aa: CASSLNPLSSGNTIYF
clone_size: .; d_call: TRBD1; j_call: TRBJ2-3; v_call: TRBV27; cdr3_nt: TGTGCCAGCAGTTTTCTCTGGACAGGGGGCCTCACAGATACGCAGTATTTT; cdr3_aa: CASSFLWTGGLTDTQYF
clone_size: .; d_call: TRBD1; j_call: TRBJ1-1; v_call: TRBV5-4; cdr3_nt: TGTGCCAGCAGCGTCAGGGGGAGGACGAACACTGAAGCTTTCTTT; cdr3_aa: CASSVRGRTNTEAFF
clone_size: .; d_call: .; j_call: TRBJ1-1; v_call: TRBV9; cdr3_nt: TGTGCCTCACTGGGACCTAACACTGAAGCTTTCTTT; cdr3_aa: CASLGPNTEAFF
clone_size: .; d_call: TRBD1; j_call: TRBJ1-2; v_call: TRBV5-4; cdr3_nt: TGTGCCAGGCCTCAACAGGGGTTAAATGGCTACACCTTC; cdr3_aa: CARPQQGLNGYTF
clone_size: .; d_call: .; j_call: TRBJ1-2; v_call: TRBV7-9; cdr3_nt: TGTGCCAGCAGCCGCGGGAGGGGCTATGGCTACACCTTC; cdr3_aa: CASSRGRGYGYTF
clone_size: .; d_call: .; j_call: TRBJ1-2; v_call: TRBV19; cdr3_nt: TGTGCCAGTAGTATCGGCGTCTCCGAAGGGGAAGGCTACACCTTC; cdr3_aa: CASSIGVSEGEGYTF
clone_size: .; d_call: .; j_call: TRBJ1-6; v_call: TRBV9; cdr3_nt: TGTGCCAGCAGCGTAGGTCCCGCCGGGACGGGGAATTCACCCCTCCACTTT; cdr3_aa: CASSVGPAGTGNSPLHF
clone_size: .; d_call: .; j_call: TRBJ2-2; v_call: TRBV5-1; cdr3_nt: TGCGCCAGCAGCTTGAGATCCCCCACAAGCCTAAACACCGGGGAGCTGTTTTTT; cdr3_aa: CASSLRSPTSLNTGELFF
clone_size: once; d_call: .; j_call: TRBJ1-4; v_call: TRBV5-6; cdr3_nt: TGTGCCAGCAGCATAGGACTTGGGGAAAAACTGTTTTTT; cdr3_aa: CASSIGLGEKLFF
clone_size: .; d_call: .; j_call: TRBJ2-2; v_call: TRBV7-4; cdr3_nt: TGTGCCAGCAGCGCCGACAGTTACACCGGGGAGCTGTTTTTT; cdr3_aa: CASSADSYTGELFF
clone_size: .; d_call: .; j_call: TRBJ1-2; v_call: TRBV7-8; cdr3_nt: TGTGCCACCGCTGCCCGAGGTTTCGACTATGGCTACACCTTC; cdr3_aa: CATAARGFDYGYTF
clone_size: .; d_call: TRBD2; j_call: TRBJ2-3; v_call: TRBV11-2; cdr3_nt: TGTGCCAGCAGCTTTGCCGGGGGGGGTAGCACAGATACGCAGTATTTT; cdr3_aa: CASSFAGGGSTDTQYF
clone_size: .; d_call: TRBD2; j_call: TRBJ2-7; v_call: TRBV5-6; cdr3_nt: TGTGCCAGCAGCTCCGGACTAGCGGGGGCCTACGAGCAGTACTTC; cdr3_aa: CASSSGLAGAYEQYF
clone_size: .; d_call: TRBD1; j_call: TRBJ1-1; v_call: TRBV7-3; cdr3_nt: TGTGCCAGCAGCTCCCAGGGGGCTGATGGGAACACTGAAGCTTTCTTT; cdr3_aa: CASSSQGADGNTEAFF
clone_size: .; d_call: .; j_call: TRBJ2-2; v_call: TRBV4-1; cdr3_nt: TGCGCCAGCAGCCGACAGAACACCGGGGAGCTGTTTTTT; cdr3_aa: CASSRQNTGELFF
clone_size: .; d_call: .; j_call: TRBJ2-3; v_call: TRBV2; cdr3_nt: TGTGCCAGCAGTGAACGGCGGACCTCAGATACGCAGTATTTT; cdr3_aa: CASSERRTSDTQYF
clone_size: once; d_call: TRBD1; j_call: TRBJ2-3; v_call: TRBV6-5; cdr3_nt: TGTGCCGGCCAAGACAGGGCAACAGATACGCAGTATTTT; cdr3_aa: CAGQDRATDTQYF
clone_size: few; d_call: .; j_call: TRBJ2-2; v_call: TRBV11-2; cdr3_nt: TGTGCCAGCAGCTTAGCTCTGAACACCGGGGAGCTGTTTTTT; cdr3_aa: CASSLALNTGELFF
clone_size: .; d_call: TRBD1; j_call: TRBJ2-7; v_call: TRBV11-2; cdr3_nt: TGTGCCAGCAGCCGCGGGACAGGGTGGGACTACGAGCAGTACTTC; cdr3_aa: CASSRGTGWDYEQYF
clone_size: .; d_call: TRBD2; j_call: TRBJ2-3; v_call: TRBV5-1; cdr3_nt: TGCGCCAGCAGCTCTCAGCGGGGGGGTAAAGATACGCAGTATTTT; cdr3_aa: CASSSQRGGKDTQYF
clone_size: .; d_call: .; j_call: TRBJ2-5; v_call: TRBV23-1; cdr3_nt: TGCGCCAGCAGTCAAATAACCCCGGCAACCAACCAAGAGACCCAGTACTTC; cdr3_aa: CASSQITPATNQETQYF
clone_size: .; d_call: .; j_call: TRBJ1-2; v_call: TRBV29-1; cdr3_nt: TGCAGCGTTGGGTTCTTCGGGGCAGGTCCCAGGCTTAGCTACACCTTC; cdr3_aa: CSVGFFGAGPRLSYTF